This paragraph covers one T cell receptor beta chain sequence. In germline, CDR1 is SGHRS, CDR2 YFSETQ. Unmatched junction bases numbered 4, after V lost 4 bases and J lost 2 bases. The CDR3 consists of 15 residues. The data originate from a study of T cell repertoires in ileal Crohn's disease. Study-level background: Patients had a median 7.9-year disease duration, and less than 40% were active smokers.

Described time point: neoterminal ileum biopsy at postoperative endoscopy, about 6 months after surgery. Libraries were prepared by immunoSEQ multiplex PCR; TCRdb keeps only in-frame clonotypes and omits some of them. The sample records just over 3,000 clones, 70% to 90% being singletons. The TCR originated in an adult with Crohn's disease. This rearrangement joins TRBV5-1 to TRBJ2-2; TRBD1 matches 8 bases. Source material: ileal tissue. CDR3 protein: CASSIGQGNTGELFF. The CDR3 nucleotides read TGCGCCAGCAGCATTGGACAGGGTAACACCGGGGAGCTGTTTTTT.